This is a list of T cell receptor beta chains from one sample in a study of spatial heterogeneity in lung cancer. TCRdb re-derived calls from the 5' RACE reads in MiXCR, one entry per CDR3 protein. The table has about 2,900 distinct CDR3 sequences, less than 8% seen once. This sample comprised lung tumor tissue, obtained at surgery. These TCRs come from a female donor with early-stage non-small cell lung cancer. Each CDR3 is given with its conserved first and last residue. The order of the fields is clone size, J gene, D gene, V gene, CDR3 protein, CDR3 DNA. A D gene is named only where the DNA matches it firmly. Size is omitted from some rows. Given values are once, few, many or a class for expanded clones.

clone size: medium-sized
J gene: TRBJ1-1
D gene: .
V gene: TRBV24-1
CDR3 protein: CATSGAGQTEAFF
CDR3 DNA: TGTGCCACCAGTGGTGCAGGCCAGACTGAAGCTTTCTTT

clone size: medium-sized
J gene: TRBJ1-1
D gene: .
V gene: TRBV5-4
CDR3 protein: CASSLGTNTEAFF
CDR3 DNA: TGTGCCAGCAGCTTGGGGACGAACACTGAAGCTTTCTTT

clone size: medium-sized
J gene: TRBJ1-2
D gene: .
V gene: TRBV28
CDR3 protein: CASSNTLRGGYTF
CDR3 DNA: TGTGCCAGCAGCAACACGCTAAGGGGCGGCTACACCTTC

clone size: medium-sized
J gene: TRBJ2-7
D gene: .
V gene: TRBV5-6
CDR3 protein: CASSSQQGTRVSEQYF
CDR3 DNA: TGTGCCAGCAGCTCACAACAGGGTACGCGCGTCTCCGAGCAGTACTTC

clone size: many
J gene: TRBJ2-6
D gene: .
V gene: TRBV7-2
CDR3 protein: CASSLEITGANVLTF
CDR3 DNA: TGTGCCAGCAGCTTAGAGATCACCGGGGCCAACGTCCTGACTTTC

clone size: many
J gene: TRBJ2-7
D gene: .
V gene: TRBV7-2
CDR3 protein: CASSEGLGRVSYEQYF
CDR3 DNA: TGTGCCAGCAGTGAAGGATTGGGCAGGGTCTCCTACGAGCAGTACTTC

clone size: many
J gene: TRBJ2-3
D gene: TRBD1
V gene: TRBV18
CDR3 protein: CASSPRQGLTDTQYF
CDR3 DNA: TGTGCCAGCTCACCCCGACAGGGGCTCACAGATACGCAGTATTTT

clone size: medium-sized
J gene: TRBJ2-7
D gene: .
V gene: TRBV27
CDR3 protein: CASSLSRGYEQYF
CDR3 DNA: TGTGCCAGCAGTTTAAGTCGAGGGTACGAGCAGTACTTC

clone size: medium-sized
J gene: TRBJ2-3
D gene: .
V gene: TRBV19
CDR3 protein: CASSTGGTDTQYF
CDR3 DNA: TGTGCCAGTAGTACCGGGGGCACAGATACGCAGTATTTT

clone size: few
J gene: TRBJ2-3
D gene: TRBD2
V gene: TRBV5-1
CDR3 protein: CASSPSGVGDTQYF
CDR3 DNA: TGCGCCAGCAGCCCTAGCGGGGTCGGAGATACGCAGTATTTT

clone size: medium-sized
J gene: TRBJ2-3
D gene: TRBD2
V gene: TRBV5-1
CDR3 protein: CASAGLASTDTQYF
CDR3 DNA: TGCGCCAGCGCGGGACTAGCTAGCACAGATACGCAGTATTTT

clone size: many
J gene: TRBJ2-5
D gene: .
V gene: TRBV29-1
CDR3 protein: CSVEGPPVGTQYF
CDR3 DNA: TGCAGCGTTGAAGGGCCGCCAGTCGGGACCCAGTACTTC

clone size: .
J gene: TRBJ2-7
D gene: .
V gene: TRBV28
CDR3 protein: CASNRNPADEQYF
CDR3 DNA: TGTGCCAGCAATCGGAACCCAGCGGACGAGCAGTACTTC

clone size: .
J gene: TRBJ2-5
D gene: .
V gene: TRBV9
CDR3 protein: CASSQTWVGETQYF
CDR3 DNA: TGTGCCAGCAGCCAGACTTGGGTCGGAGAGACCCAGTACTTC

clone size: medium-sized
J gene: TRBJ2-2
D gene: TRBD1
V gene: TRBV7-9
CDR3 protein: CASGGQGYTGELFF
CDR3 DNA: TGTGCCAGCGGAGGACAGGGCTACACCGGGGAGCTGTTTTTT

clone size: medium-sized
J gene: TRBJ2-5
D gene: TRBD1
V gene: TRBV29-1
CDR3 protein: CSVVAQGARETQYF
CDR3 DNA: TGCAGCGTCGTCGCACAGGGGGCTCGTGAGACCCAGTACTTC

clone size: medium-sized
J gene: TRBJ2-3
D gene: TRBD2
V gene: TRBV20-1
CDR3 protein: CSARDLGLPSTDTQYF
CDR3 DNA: TGCAGTGCTAGAGATCTGGGACTACCTTCCACAGATACGCAGTATTTT

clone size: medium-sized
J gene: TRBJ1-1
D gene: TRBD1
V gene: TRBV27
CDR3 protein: CASSLRTGGTEAFF
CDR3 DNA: TGTGCCAGCAGTTTAAGAACAGGGGGGACTGAAGCCTTCTTT

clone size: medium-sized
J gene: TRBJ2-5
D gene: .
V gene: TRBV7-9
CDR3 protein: CASSLPNREETQYF
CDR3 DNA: TGTGCCAGCAGCTTACCAAACAGGGAAGAGACCCAGTACTTC

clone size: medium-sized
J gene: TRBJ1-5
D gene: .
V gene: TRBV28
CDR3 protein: CASSEYQPQHF
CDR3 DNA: TGTGCCAGCAGTGAGTATCAGCCCCAGCATTTT

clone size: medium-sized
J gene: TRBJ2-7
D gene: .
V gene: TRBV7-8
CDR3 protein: CASSSRGRATYEQYF
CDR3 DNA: TGTGCCAGCAGTTCCCGTGGCAGGGCGACCTACGAGCAGTACTTC

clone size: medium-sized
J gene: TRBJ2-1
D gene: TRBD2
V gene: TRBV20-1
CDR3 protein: CSAPTDSGDNEQFF
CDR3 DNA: TGCAGTGCTCCCACCGATAGCGGGGACAATGAGCAGTTCTTC

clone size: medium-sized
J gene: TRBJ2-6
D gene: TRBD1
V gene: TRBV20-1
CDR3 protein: CSAGSGTGGAGANVLTF
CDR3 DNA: TGCAGTGCGGGCTCCGGGACAGGGGGCGCTGGGGCCAACGTCCTGACTTTC

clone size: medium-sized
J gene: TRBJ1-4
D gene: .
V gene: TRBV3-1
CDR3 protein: CASSHTPGDPTEKLFF
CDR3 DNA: TGTGCCAGCAGCCACACTCCAGGGGACCCAACCGAAAAACTGTTTTTT

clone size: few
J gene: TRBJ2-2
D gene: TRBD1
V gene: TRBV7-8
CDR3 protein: CASSKGTGTPGELFF
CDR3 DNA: TGTGCCAGCAGCAAAGGGACAGGGACACCGGGGGAGCTGTTTTTT

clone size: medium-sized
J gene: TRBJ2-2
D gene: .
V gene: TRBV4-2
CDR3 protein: CASSQDSDGRTGELFF
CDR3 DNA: TGTGCCAGCAGCCAAGATTCCGATGGGAGGACCGGGGAGCTGTTTTTT

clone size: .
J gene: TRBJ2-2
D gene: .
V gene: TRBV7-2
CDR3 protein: CASSLAGAANTGELFF
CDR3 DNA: TGTGCCAGCAGCTTAGCAGGTGCAGCGAACACCGGGGAGCTGTTTTTT

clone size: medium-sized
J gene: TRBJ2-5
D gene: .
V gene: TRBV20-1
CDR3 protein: CSARPQAETQYF
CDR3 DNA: TGCAGTGCTAGACCGCAAGCGGAGACCCAGTACTTC

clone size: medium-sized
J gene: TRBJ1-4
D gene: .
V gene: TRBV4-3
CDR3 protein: CASSQDLVGGGYEKLFF
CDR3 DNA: TGCGCCAGCAGCCAAGATTTGGTGGGAGGGGGATACGAAAAACTGTTTTTT

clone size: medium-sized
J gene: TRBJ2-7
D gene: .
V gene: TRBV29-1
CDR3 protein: CSPAGGDSYEQYF
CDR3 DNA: TGCAGCCCCGCCGGCGGGGACTCCTACGAGCAGTACTTC

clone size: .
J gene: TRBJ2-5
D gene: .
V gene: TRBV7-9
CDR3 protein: CASSLATGIGETQYF
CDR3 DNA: TGTGCCAGCAGCTTAGCGACAGGCATCGGGGAGACCCAGTACTTC

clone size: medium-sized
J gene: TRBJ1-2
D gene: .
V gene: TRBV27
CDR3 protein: CASKTPAGYTF
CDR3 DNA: TGTGCCAGCAAGACCCCCGCTGGCTACACCTTC

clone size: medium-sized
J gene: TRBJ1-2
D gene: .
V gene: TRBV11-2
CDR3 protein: CASSSYPTQDHGYTF
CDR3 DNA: TGTGCCAGCAGCTCTTACCCAACACAGGACCATGGCTACACCTTC

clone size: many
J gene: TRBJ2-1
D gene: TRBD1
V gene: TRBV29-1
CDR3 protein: CSVWTGSNEQFF
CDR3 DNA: TGCAGCGTATGGACAGGGAGTAATGAGCAGTTCTTC

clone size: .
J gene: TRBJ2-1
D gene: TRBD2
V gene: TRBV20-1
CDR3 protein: CSARDDTGLAELSSYNEQFF
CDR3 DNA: TGCAGTGCTAGAGACGACACGGGACTAGCGGAATTAAGCTCCTACAATGAGCAGTTCTTC

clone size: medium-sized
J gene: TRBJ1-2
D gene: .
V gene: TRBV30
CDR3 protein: CAWSLTGGRLNGYTF
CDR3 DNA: TGTGCCTGGAGCCTGACAGGCGGAAGATTAAATGGCTACACCTTC

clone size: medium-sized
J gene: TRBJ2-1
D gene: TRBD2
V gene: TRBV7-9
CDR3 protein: CASSLTSGGKNEQFF
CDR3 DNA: TGTGCCAGCAGCCTTACTAGCGGGGGGAAGAATGAGCAGTTCTTC

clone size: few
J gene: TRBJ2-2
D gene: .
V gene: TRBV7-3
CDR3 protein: CASSLNQGISGELFF
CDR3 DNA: TGTGCCAGCAGCCTAAATCAGGGCATCTCCGGGGAGCTGTTTTTT

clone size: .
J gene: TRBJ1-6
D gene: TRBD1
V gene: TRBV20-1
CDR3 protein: CSARDNRGNSPLHF
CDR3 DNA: TGCAGTGCTAGAGATAACAGGGGTAATTCACCCCTCCACTTT

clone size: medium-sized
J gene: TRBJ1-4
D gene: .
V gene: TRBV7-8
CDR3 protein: CASDAGDEKLFF
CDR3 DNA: TGTGCCTCCGATGCGGGCGATGAAAAACTGTTTTTT

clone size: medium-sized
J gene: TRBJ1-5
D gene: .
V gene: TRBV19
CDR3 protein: CASSRRANNQPQHF
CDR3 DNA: TGTGCCAGTAGTAGACGGGCTAACAATCAGCCCCAGCATTTT

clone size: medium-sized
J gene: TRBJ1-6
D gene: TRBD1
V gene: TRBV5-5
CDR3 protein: CASSVGQGGLPLHF
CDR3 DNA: TGTGCCAGCAGCGTTGGACAGGGCGGACTACCCCTCCACTTT

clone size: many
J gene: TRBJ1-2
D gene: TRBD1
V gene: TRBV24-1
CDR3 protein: CATSDPGQGNYGYTF
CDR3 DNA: TGTGCCACCAGTGATCCGGGACAGGGGAACTATGGCTACACCTTC

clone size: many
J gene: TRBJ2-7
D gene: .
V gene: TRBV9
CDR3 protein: CVSSSTPYEQYF
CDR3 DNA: TGTGTCAGCAGCTCCACCCCCTACGAGCAGTACTTC

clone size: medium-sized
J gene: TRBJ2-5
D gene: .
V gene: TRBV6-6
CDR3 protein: CASSYDYLQETQYF
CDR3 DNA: TGTGCCAGCAGTTACGACTATCTACAAGAGACCCAGTACTTC

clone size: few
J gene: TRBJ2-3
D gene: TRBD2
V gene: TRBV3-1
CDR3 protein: CASSQDSGGAVDTQYF
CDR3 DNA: TGTGCCAGCAGCCAAGACAGCGGGGGGGCCGTAGATACGCAGTATTTT

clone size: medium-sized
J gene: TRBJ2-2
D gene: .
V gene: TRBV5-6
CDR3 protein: CASSEQGFNTGELFF
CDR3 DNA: TGTGCCAGCAGCGAGCAGGGATTTAACACCGGGGAGCTGTTTTTT

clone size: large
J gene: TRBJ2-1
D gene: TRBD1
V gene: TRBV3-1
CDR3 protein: CASSQADRENEQFF
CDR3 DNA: TGTGCCAGCAGCCAAGCCGACAGGGAGAATGAGCAGTTCTTC

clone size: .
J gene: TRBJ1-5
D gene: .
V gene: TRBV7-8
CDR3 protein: CASSFRVPQNHQPQHF
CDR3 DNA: TGTGCCAGCAGCTTTAGGGTGCCACAGAACCATCAGCCCCAGCATTTC

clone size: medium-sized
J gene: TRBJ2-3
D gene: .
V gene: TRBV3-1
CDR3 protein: CASAQGMAPDTQYF
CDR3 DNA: TGTGCCAGCGCCCAGGGCATGGCGCCAGATACGCAGTATTTT

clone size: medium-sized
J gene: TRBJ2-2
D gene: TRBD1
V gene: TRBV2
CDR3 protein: CASSGTGGYGGELFF
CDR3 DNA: TGTGCCAGCAGTGGGACAGGGGGCTACGGCGGGGAGCTGTTTTTT

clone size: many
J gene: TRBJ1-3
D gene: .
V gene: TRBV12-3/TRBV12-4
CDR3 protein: CASTPSVGENTIYF
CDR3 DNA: TGTGCCAGCACCCCGTCTGTCGGGGAGAACACCATATATTTT

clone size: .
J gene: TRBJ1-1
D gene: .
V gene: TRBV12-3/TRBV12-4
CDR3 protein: CASSFGRGETEAFF
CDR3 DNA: TGTGCCAGCAGTTTCGGACGGGGAGAGACTGAAGCTTTCTTT

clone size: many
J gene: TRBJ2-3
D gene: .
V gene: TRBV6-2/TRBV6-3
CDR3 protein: CASRWGGPTDTQYF
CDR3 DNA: TGTGCCAGCAGGTGGGGGGGCCCCACAGATACGCAGTATTTT

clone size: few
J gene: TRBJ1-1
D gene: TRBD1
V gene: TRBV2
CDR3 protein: CASSDGGQLNTEAFF
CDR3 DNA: TGTGCCAGCAGTGACGGGGGACAGCTGAACACTGAAGCTTTCTTT

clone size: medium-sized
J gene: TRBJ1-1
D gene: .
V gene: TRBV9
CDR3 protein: CASSVGPRAMNTEAFF
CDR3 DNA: TGTGCCAGCAGCGTAGGCCCCAGAGCCATGAACACTGAAGCTTTCTTT

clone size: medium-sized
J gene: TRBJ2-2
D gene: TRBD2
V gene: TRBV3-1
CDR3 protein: CASSQDLAGTNTGELFF
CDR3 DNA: TGTGCCAGCAGCCAAGATTTAGCGGGGACCAACACCGGGGAGCTGTTTTTT